This section outlines one T cell receptor (beta chain) sequence together with its context. The data were taken from a study of blood T cell repertoires in COVID-19. Study information: Acute and convalescent COVID-19 specimens originated in the United States, Italy and Spain. The cDNA or gDNA used as material had been derived from T cells, B-cell-depleted T cells, or PBMCs.

Original methodology: Amplification with reference gene primers provided the estimates of nucleated cell counts. This table comes from immunoSEQ multiplex PCR, and its TCRdb copy is limited to in-frame clones, with some not included. V and J calls plus clone size are reproduced from that table; the DNA served to infer D and trimming. The sample holds around 110,000 clones; about 79% are singletons and the top ten take about 4.2%. V was pared by 1 base and J by 9 bases, with 10 bases between. Germline assignment: CDR1 LGHNA and CDR2 YSLEER. The CDR3 is 13 amino acids. This sequence was found in a woman in her seventies with acute or convalescent COVID-19. The chain joins TRBV4-3 to TRBJ1-5; D unresolved. The sequencing input was peripheral blood. CDR3 region: CASSQAERRPQHF. The CDR3 coding sequence is TGCGCCAGCAGCCAAGCGGAGCGACGGCCCCAGCATTTT.